This T cell receptor beta chain is from a study of CD8 T cells in ankylosing spondylitis. General study results and limits: Made up of fewer than ten highly homologous variants, a TCR beta motif appeared characteristic of ankylosing spondylitis blood. Those disease-linked clones were CD8+; they were also relatively rare in peripheral blood. Reportedly, matched ankylosing spondylitis synovial fluid was significantly enriched for disease-linked clones.

A quantitative 5'-RACE method, one with molecular barcodes, was used to make TCR beta libraries. TCRdb itself ran the 5' RACE reads through MiXCR, one entry per CDR3 protein. Among some 200,000 distinct CDR3 sequences, 18% were seen once, and the ten largest hold around 4%. Germline V gene lookup returns CDR1 SGHVS and CDR2 FQNEAQ. The CDR3 length is 12 residues. Trimming took off 5 bases at V and 10 bases at J, with 13 bases between the two ends. In its sample, this clonotype was seen many times. Its specificity is unknown. This receptor was taken from a male donor aged 5 to 29 with ankylosing spondylitis or in good health (not recorded which). This chain joins TRBV7-8 and TRBJ2-3; D is undetermined. Sequenced material: blood, either unsorted or a sorted T cell fraction (not recorded which). CDR3 sequence (DNA): TGTGCCAGCAGCCCGGAGAGGTCGGCGCAGTATTTT. It translates to CASSPERSAQYF.